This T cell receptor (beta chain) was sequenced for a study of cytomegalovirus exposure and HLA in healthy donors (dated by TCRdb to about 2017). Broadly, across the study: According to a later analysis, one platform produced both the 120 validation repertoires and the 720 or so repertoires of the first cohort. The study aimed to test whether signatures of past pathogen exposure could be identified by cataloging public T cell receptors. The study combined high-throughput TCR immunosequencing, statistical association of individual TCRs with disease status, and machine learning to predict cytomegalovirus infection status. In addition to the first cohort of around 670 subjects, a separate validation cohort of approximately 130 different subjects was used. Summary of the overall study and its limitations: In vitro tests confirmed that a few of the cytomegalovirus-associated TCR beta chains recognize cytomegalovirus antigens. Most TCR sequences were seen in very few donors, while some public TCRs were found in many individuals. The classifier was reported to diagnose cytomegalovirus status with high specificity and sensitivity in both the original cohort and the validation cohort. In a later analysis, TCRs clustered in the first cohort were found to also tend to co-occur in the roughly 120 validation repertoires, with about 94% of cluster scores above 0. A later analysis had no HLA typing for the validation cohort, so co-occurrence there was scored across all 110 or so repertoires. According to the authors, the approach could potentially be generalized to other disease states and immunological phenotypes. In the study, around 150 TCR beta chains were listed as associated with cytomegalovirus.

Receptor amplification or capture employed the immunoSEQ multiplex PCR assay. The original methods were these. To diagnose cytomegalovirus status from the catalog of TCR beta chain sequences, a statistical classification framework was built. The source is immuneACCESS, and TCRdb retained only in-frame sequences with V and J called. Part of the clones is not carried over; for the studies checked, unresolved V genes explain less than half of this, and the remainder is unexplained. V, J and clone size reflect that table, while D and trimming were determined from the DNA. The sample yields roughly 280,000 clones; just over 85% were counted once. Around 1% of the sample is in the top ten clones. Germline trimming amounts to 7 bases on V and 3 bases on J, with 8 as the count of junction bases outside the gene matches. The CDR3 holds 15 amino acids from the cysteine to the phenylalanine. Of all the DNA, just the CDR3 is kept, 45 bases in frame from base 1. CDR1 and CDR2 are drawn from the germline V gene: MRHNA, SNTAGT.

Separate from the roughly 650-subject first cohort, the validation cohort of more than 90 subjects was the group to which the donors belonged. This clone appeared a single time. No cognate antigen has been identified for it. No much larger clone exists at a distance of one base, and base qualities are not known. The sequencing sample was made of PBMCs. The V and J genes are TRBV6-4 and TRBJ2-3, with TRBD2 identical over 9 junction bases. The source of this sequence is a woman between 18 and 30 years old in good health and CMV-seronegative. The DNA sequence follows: TGTGCCAGCACTGCGGGGGGGCTTAAGACAGATACGCAGTATTTT. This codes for CASTAGGLKTDTQYF.